This entry features one T cell receptor beta chain sequence. The CDR3 has 14 residues. CDR1 and CDR2 from the germline V gene are SQVTM and ANQGSEA. V was pared by 7 bases and J by 8 bases, with 15 bases of the junction left unmatched. Generated by immunoSEQ multiplex PCR, the TCRdb table keeps only in-frame clones and is missing some. Of some 250,000 clones in the sample, around 88% were seen once. The data originate from a study of blood T cell repertoires in COVID-19. Sequenced sample: peripheral blood. This chain uses TRBV29-1 with TRBJ2-3; 7 bases agree with TRBD1. This sequence was found in a woman aged 25 to 39 who had recovered from COVID-19. The CDR3 sequence: CSELTGAPTGTQYF. CDR3 sequence (DNA): TGCAGCGAGTTAACAGGGGCCCCGACCGGTACGCAGTATTTT.